Below, 12 T cell receptor beta chains from the same sample are listed, as sequenced in a study of T-cell reconstitution after alpha-beta-depleted transplantation in children. Unique molecular identifiers were built into the TCRbeta library. TCRdb independently ran MiXCR on the PCR reads; one entry per CDR3 protein. The sample has around 250,000 distinct CDR3 sequences; about a tenth are singletons. The sequencing here drew on PBMCs from the stem cell graft donor, taken from the stem cell graft. These receptors were taken from a human donor who donated a stem cell graft to a child with SCID.

This clonotype has just a few counts. V and J are TRBV7-8 and TRBJ2-1; 14 bases agree with TRBD2. The V gene's germline CDR1 is SGHVS and CDR2 FQNEAQ. CDR3 length: 14 residues. V trimming: 5 bases; J trimming: 10 bases; junction bases outside the gene matches: 4. The CDR3 DNA reads as TGTGCCAGCAGCCGGACTAGCGGGGGGCACGAGCAGTTCTTC. It is translated as CASSRTSGGHEQFF.

This rearrangement joins TRBV14 to TRBJ1-6; weak D call: TRBD1 (6 bases). Germline loops: CDR1 SGHDN, CDR2 FVKESK. This CDR3 is built from 16 residues. V was shortened by 0 bases and J by 6 bases, with 12 bases between the two germline ends. In DNA form, the CDR3 reads TGTGCCAGCAGCCAAGACGTGGGGGCTCGTAATTCACCCCTCCACTTT. It encodes CASSQDVGARNSPLHF.

This clonotype was counted ten times or more. In nucleotides, the CDR3 is TGTGCCAGCAGCCAAGGAGCCGGGACGATCTATGGCTACACCTTC. This codes for CASSQGAGTIYGYTF. The chain carries TRBV3-1 and TRBJ1-2; TRBD1 might be the D (5 bases). Deletions cut 1 base from V and 4 bases from J, with 13 bases between. CDR3 size: 15 residues. From germline, CDR1 is LGHDT and CDR2 YNNKEL (reference sequence).

The chain has TRBV20-1 and TRBJ2-1, with 15 bases matching TRBD2. Germline CDR1 DFQATT, CDR2 SNEGSKA (reference sequence). The CDR3 is 18 residues long. The CDR3 sequence is CRAGGGLAGGLSYNEQFF. In DNA, the CDR3 is TGCAGGGCCGGAGGAGGACTAGCGGGGGGGTTATCCTACAATGAGCAGTTCTTC.

The chain has TRBV18 and TRBJ2-7; D possibly uses TRBD1 or TRBD2 (5 bases each). The V end lost 3 bases, the J end lost 4 bases, and 19 bases lay between the germline ends. From germline, CDR1 is KGHSH and CDR2 LQKENI. CDR3 length: 16 amino acids. The CDR3 is CASSPTLGDPIYEQYF. CDR3 coding DNA: TGTGCCAGCTCACCGACCCTGGGGGACCCCATATACGAGCAGTACTTC.

In its sample, this clonotype was seen a few times. The J gene is TRBJ1-5, the V gene TRBV9; D possibly corresponds to TRBD1 (6 bases). Germline loops: CDR1 SGDLS, CDR2 YYNGEE. The CDR3 totals 15 residues. Trimming removed 5 bases from V and 1 base from J, with 13 bases in between. The CDR3 sequence: CASSLTGSSNQPQHF. In DNA form, the CDR3 reads TGTGCCAGCAGTCTAACAGGGTCGAGCAATCAGCCCCAGCATTTT.

The chain uses TRBV27 and TRBJ2-2; no reliable D call. Germline CDR1 and CDR2: MNHEY and SMNVEV (reference sequence). Trimming cost V 10 bases and J 1 base, with 13 bases left between them. This CDR3 spans 14 amino acids. The CDR3 loop is CATLKAGNTGELFF. The CDR3 coding sequence is TGTGCCACCCTAAAGGCCGGGAACACCGGGGAGCTGTTTTTT.

This chain joins TRBV2 and TRBJ1-4; no clear D. Trimming shortened V by 8 bases and J by 5 bases, and 9 bases separated the two germline ends. This CDR3 spans 12 amino acids. The germline CDR1 and CDR2 sequences are SNHLY and FYNNEI. CDR3 protein: CASGRWNEKLFF. The CDR3 bases are TGTGCCAGCGGAAGGTGGAATGAAAAACTGTTTTTT.

This clonotype has at least ten counts. The J gene is TRBJ2-2, the V gene TRBV5-1, with D perhaps assigned TRBD1 or TRBD2 (5 bases each). This CDR3 comprises 15 residues. CDR1 is SGHRS, CDR2 YFSETQ, per germline. The germline V and J ends were trimmed by 4 bases and 3 bases, with 13 bases remaining between them. The CDR3 sequence: CASSDTGTDTGELFF. In nucleotides, the CDR3 is TGCGCCAGCAGCGATACCGGGACCGACACCGGGGAGCTGTTTTTT.

This clonotype was found many times. CDR3 sequence (DNA): TGCAGCGCCAGGGATGGTGGCAATCAGCCCCAGCATTTT. Its protein product is CSARDGGNQPQHF. J is TRBJ1-5 and V is TRBV29-1; D is perhaps TRBD1 (5 bases). Trimming took off 7 bases at V and 2 bases at J, with 12 bases between the two ends. The CDR3 is made up of 13 amino acids. CDR1 SQVTM and CDR2 ANQGSEA come from the germline V gene. Drawing the rest from reference TRBV29-1 and TRBJ1-5, the complete variable domain is SAVISQKPSRDICQRGTSLTIQCQVDSQVTMMFWYRQQPGQSLTLIATANQGSEATYESGFVIDKFPISRPNLTFSTLTVSNMSPEDSSIYLCSARDGGNQPQHFGDGTRLSIL.

This chain uses TRBV12-3 or TRBV12-4 with TRBJ1-5; D gene uncertain. There are 14 residues in the CDR3. V lost 6 bases to trimming and J lost 3 bases, with 12 bases between them. Here the CDR3 reads CASRVGSDNQPQHF. In DNA form, the CDR3 reads TGTGCCAGCAGAGTTGGGTCAGACAATCAGCCCCAGCATTTT.

This clonotype occurred a few times. The chain joins TRBV24-1 to TRBJ2-3; D is perhaps TRBD2 (7 bases). This CDR3 has 14 residues. Trimming pared 5 bases from V and 9 bases from J, leaving 17 bases between. The germline gives CDR1 KGHDR, CDR2 SFDVKD. In DNA form, the CDR3 reads TGTGCCACCAGTGGGACCAGGGAGGGGGACACGCAGTATTTT. This sequence encodes CATSGTREGDTQYF.